This TCR beta chain was identified in a study of T-cell memory formation after mild COVID-19. TCRdb re-analysed the 5' RACE reads in MiXCR, keeping a single row per CDR3 protein. The data hold around 340,000 distinct CDR3 sequences, with 10% to 15% observed a single time. Losses at the gene ends were 3 bases for V and 2 bases for J; bases not matched to a gene: 4. Germline-derived CDR1 and CDR2 are SGHRS and YFSETQ. This CDR3 has 15 residues. Of note for this clonotype: What it binds is unknown.

Findings and caveats of the study: Cross-reactive memory apparently joined, as some responding clones appeared in pre-infection memory. Among clones contracting day 15 to 85, CD4/CD8 was balanced, whereas later expanders leaned CD4+.

The origin of this receptor is a man between 18 and 29 years old who had mild COVID-19 (a few samples of this study predate the infection). Cell type and time point are not known. The sequenced sample consisted of PBMCs or a T cell subset sorted from them (not recorded which). The chain uses TRBV5-1 and TRBJ2-5; 10 nucleotides match TRBD2. The DNA of the CDR3 is TGCGCCAGCAGCTACACTAGCGGGGCGCAAGAGACCCAGTACTTC. This translates into CASSYTSGAQETQYF.